Each of the 23 T cell receptor beta chains below was sequenced from the same sample in a study of Graves' ophthalmopathy and Graves' hyperthyroidism (dated by TCRdb to about 2018). The instrument given in TCRdb is Illumina HiSeq 2000. For repertoire sequencing, the TCR beta CDR3 regions were amplified from RNA transcripts. A first-round RT-PCR used HTBI primers with the Qiagen OneStep RT-PCR kit, followed by a second-round multiplex PCR, size selection and purification. TCRdb applied fastp at Q25 and MiXCR to the public reads, then kept only in-frame beta chains. A single entry per CDR3 protein holds the most common genes and DNA from its merged rows. The sample has 450,000 or so distinct CDR3 sequences on record, around an eighth of them singletons. Clones ranked in the top ten supply about 9.4% of the sample. Material for sequencing was blood. These TCRs come from a woman aged 25 to 39 with Graves' ophthalmopathy. Donor details come from another sample of the same person, matched by shared clones.

This clonotype was seen repeatedly, ten times or more. The chain has TRBV5-5 and TRBJ1-1; no clear D gene. V was trimmed by 3 bases and J by 3 bases, leaving 15 bases between them. CDR3 length: 15 amino acids. Germline V gene sequence: CDR1 SGHKS, CDR2 YYEKEE (reference sequence). CDR3 DNA sequence: TGTGCCAGCAGCTCCGGGGAGAAGGCGGACACTGAAGCTTTCTTT. This encodes CASSSGEKADTEAFF. Looking up the rest from reference TRBV5-5 and TRBJ1-1 gives the full variable domain: DAGVTQSPTHLIKTRGQQVTLRCSPISGHKSVSWYQQVLGQGPQFIFQYYEKEERGRGNFPDRFSARQFPNYSSELNVNALLLGDSALYLCASSSGEKADTEAFFGQGTRLTVV.

V and J are TRBV5-1 and TRBJ1-2; 7 bases fit TRBD1. Germline V CDR1 and CDR2: SGHRS, YFSETQ. V was clipped by 0 bases and J by 10 bases; unmatched bases: 6. The CDR3 loop spans 13 amino acids. CDR3 region: CASSLGDSANYTF. CDR3 sequence (DNA): TGCGCCAGCAGCTTGGGGGACAGCGCCAACTACACCTTC. Full variable domain (rest looked up from reference TRBV5-1 and TRBJ1-2): KAGVTQTPRYLIKTRGQQVTLSCSPISGHRSVSWYQQTPGQGLQFLFEYFSETQRNKGNFPGRFSGRQFSNSRSEMNVSTLELGDSALYLCASSLGDSANYTFGSGTRLTVV.

This clonotype was seen repeatedly, ten times or more. The chain joins TRBV7-9 to TRBJ1-2; D not certain. V lost 0 bases and J 6 bases, leaving 11 bases between the germline ends. CDR3 size: 14 residues. CDR1 and CDR2 from the germline V gene are SEHNR and FQNEAQ (reference sequence). CDR3 in amino acids: CASSLAPGTDGYTF. The CDR3, as DNA: TGTGCCAGCAGCTTAGCTCCGGGAACGGATGGCTACACCTTC.

This clonotype was observed a few times. The rearrangement joins TRBV5-1 to TRBJ2-7; D perhaps matches TRBD1 (5 bases). There are 15 residues in the CDR3. Germline values: CDR1 SGHRS, CDR2 YFSETQ. Trimming removed 0 bases from V and 2 bases from J, with 12 bases in between. The CDR3 DNA follows: TGCGCCAGCAGCTTGGCGATTGACAGTCCCTACGAGCAGTACTTC. Translating it yields CASSLAIDSPYEQYF.

This clonotype showed up many times. The chain combines TRBV15 with TRBJ1-6; D is perhaps TRBD1 (5 bases). Trimming removed 1 base at V and 10 bases at J, with 8 bases between. The CDR3 extends over 13 amino acids. The V gene's germline CDR1 is LNHNV and CDR2 YYDKDF (reference sequence). CDR3 sequence reads: CATSRVWDSPLHF. Here the CDR3 DNA reads TGTGCCACCAGCAGAGTTTGGGACTCACCCCTCCACTTT.

This clonotype was detected many times. V gene TRBV14 combines with J gene TRBJ1-1; D gene ambiguous. V lost 1 base and J lost 4, with 7 bases in between. Per the germline V gene, CDR1 is SGHDN and CDR2 is FVKESK. This CDR3 spans 13 amino acids. The chain's CDR3 is CASSQVAITEAFF. The CDR3, as DNA: TGTGCCAGCAGCCAAGTGGCCATCACTGAAGCTTTCTTT.

As concerns this clonotype: Just one base apart from a much larger clone, this may be a read error. V gene TRBV3-1 combines with J gene TRBJ1-1, with D unclear. V lost 1 base to trimming and J lost 3 bases, with 12 bases between them. Germline V gene sequence: CDR1 LGHDT, CDR2 YNNKEL (reference sequence). CDR3 length: 15 residues. Here the CDR3 reads CASSQAGWSDTEAFF. The CDR3, as DNA: TGTGCCAGCAGCCAAGCTGGGTGGTCCGACACTGAAGCTTTCTTT.

The V call is TRBV10-3, the J call TRBJ1-1; D remains unclear. This CDR3 contains 13 residues. The V and J ends lost 7 bases and 1 base respectively, with 10 bases between them. Germline-derived CDR1 and CDR2 are ENHRY and SYGVKD. CDR3 bases: TGTGCCATCACTCTTACAGAGAACACTGAAGCTTTCTTT. The encoded protein is CAITLTENTEAFF.

This clonotype was picked up a small number of times. The CDR3 spells CASSPPGAQYQPQHF. The CDR3, as DNA: TGTGCCAGCAGTCCCCCGGGGGCGCAGTATCAGCCCCAGCATTTT. The chain combines TRBV6-1 with TRBJ1-5, with a possible D match to TRBD1 (6 bases). Germline CDR1 MNHNS, CDR2 SASEGT. The CDR3 totals 15 residues. V lost 5 bases and J 5 bases, leaving 16 bases between the germline ends.

This clonotype showed up just a few times. V and J are TRBV3-1 and TRBJ2-2; no firm D call. The V gene's germline CDR1 is LGHDT and CDR2 YNNKEL (reference sequence). CDR3 length equals 11 residues. Trimming stripped 8 bases from V and 7 bases from J, with 8 bases between. CDR3 in DNA: TGTGCCAGCTCTCGAATCGGGGAGCTGTTTTTT. This encodes CASSRIGELFF.

At least ten counts were recorded for this clonotype. The chain carries TRBV29-1 and TRBJ1-1, with TRBD1 matching over 9 bases. CDR1 and CDR2 (germline): SQVTM, ANQGSEA. The CDR3 sequence is 13 residues long. V dropped 4 bases and J dropped 6; count of bases not matched to a gene: 6. CDR3 sequence reads: CSVVGQGISEAFF. CDR3 sequence (DNA): TGCAGCGTTGTGGGACAGGGTATCTCTGAAGCTTTCTTT. Looking up the rest from reference TRBV29-1 and TRBJ1-1 gives the full variable domain: SAVISQKPSRDICQRGTSLTIQCQVDSQVTMMFWYRQQPGQSLTLIATANQGSEATYESGFVIDKFPISRPNLTFSTLTVSNMSPEDSSIYLCSVVGQGISEAFFGQGTRLTVV.

The table lists this clonotype with many counts. This rearrangement joins TRBV6-4 to TRBJ1-2, with D possibly TRBD1 on 6 matching bases. The V end lost 3 bases, the J end lost 4 bases, and 12 bases lay between the germline ends. Germline V lookup: CDR1 MRHNA, CDR2 SNTAGT. The CDR3 has 14 residues. CDR3 residues: CASSEKQGGYGYTF. The CDR3, as DNA: TGTGCCAGCAGTGAGAAACAGGGCGGCTATGGCTACACCTTC.

The table lists this clonotype with a count of one. The chain uses TRBV7-9 and TRBJ2-2; 9 bases map to TRBD1. The CDR3 sequence is 15 residues long. With V trimmed by 5 bases and J by 6 bases, 7 bases remained unmatched. Germline V gene sequence: CDR1 SEHNR, CDR2 FQNEAQ (reference sequence). CDR3 coding DNA: TGTGCCAGCAGCCAACAGGGGGCGCAAGCCGGGGAGCTGTTTTTT. It yields the protein CASSQQGAQAGELFF.

In regard to this clonotype: Given a much more abundant clone one base away, this may be a read error. This chain uses TRBV28 with TRBJ2-3; weak D call: TRBD2 (7 bases). The CDR3 spans 16 residues. Trimming shortened V by 4 bases and J by 2 bases, and 16 bases separated the two germline ends. The V gene's germline CDR1 is MDHEN and CDR2 SYDVKM. Here the CDR3 DNA reads TGTGCCAGCAGTTATCAGGGGAGGGGAGACACAGATACGCAGTATTTT. The encoded protein is CASSYQGRGDTDTQYF.

This clonotype was seen ten or more times. The chain recombines TRBV25-1 with TRBJ1-1; tentatively, D is TRBD1 (6 bases). V was trimmed by 6 bases and J by 0 bases, leaving 29 bases between them. Germline-derived CDR1 and CDR2 are MGHDK and SYGVNS. The CDR3 sequence is 20 residues long. The CDR3 reads CASSSRFSTGGYSMNTEAFF. In DNA, the CDR3 is TGTGCCAGCAGCTCTAGATTTTCGACAGGAGGTTACTCTATGAACACTGAAGCTTTCTTT. The whole variable domain, filled in from reference TRBV25-1 and TRBJ1-1, reads EADIYQTPRYLVIGTGKKITLECSQTMGHDKMYWYQQDPGMELHLIHYSYGVNSTEKGDLSSESTVSRIRTEHFPLTLESARPSHTSQYLCASSSRFSTGGYSMNTEAFFGQGTRLTVV.

This clonotype was counted ten times or more. The gene calls are TRBV20-1 and TRBJ1-6; D is uncertain. Germline V gives CDR1 DFQATT, CDR2 SNEGSKA (reference sequence). This CDR3 has 12 residues. Trimming shortened V by 3 bases and J by 6 bases, and 6 bases separated the two germline ends. This CDR3 reads CSASLGNSPLHF. The CDR3 nucleotides read TGCAGTGCTAGCTTGGGTAATTCACCCCTCCACTTT.

This clonotype was counted at least ten times. The chain is built from TRBV2 and TRBJ2-5; possible D gene TRBD1, 6 bases. Germline loops: CDR1 SNHLY, CDR2 FYNNEI. V shed 4 bases and J shed 1 base, with 19 bases lying between them. CDR3 length equals 17 residues. The CDR3 reads CASSVWADRYPQETQYF. The DNA for the CDR3 is TGTGCCAGCAGTGTTTGGGCCGACAGGTATCCCCAAGAGACCCAGTACTTC.

There are many counts of this clonotype. V is TRBV6-2 or TRBV6-3 and J is TRBJ2-3; TRBD2 might be the D (7 bases). This CDR3 is built from 17 residues. Deletions cut 6 bases from V and 5 bases from J, with 24 bases between. The V gene's germline CDR1 is MNHEY and CDR2 SVGEGT. The CDR3 region has the DNA TGTGCCAGCAGCGTCGGCGGGGGCGGGAGTGGTAGAGATACGCAGTATTTT. This sequence encodes CASSVGGGGSGRDTQYF.

A few counts support this clonotype. The rearrangement joins TRBV7-8 to TRBJ2-7, with D tentatively TRBD2 (5 bases). The CDR3 is 15 residues long. The germline CDR1 and CDR2 sequences are SGHVS and FQNEAQ. Trimming took 1 base from V and 0 from J, leaving 10 bases between them. The DNA for the CDR3 is TGTGCCAGCAGCTTAGGTTCCAGCGGCTCCTACGAGCAGTACTTC. This sequence encodes CASSLGSSGSYEQYF.

Many counts were recorded for this clonotype. The CDR3 spells CASSVRGAESSYEQYF. CDR3 nucleotides: TGTGCCAGCAGCGTCCGGGGGGCGGAGAGCTCCTACGAGCAGTACTTC. The chain employs TRBV7-9 and TRBJ2-7, with D perhaps matching TRBD2 (7 bases). Germline V gene data show CDR1 as SEHNR and CDR2 as FQNEAQ (reference sequence). CDR3 length: 16 residues. The ends were cut back, 5 bases at V and 0 bases at J, with 17 bases in the middle. The complete variable domain, with remaining parts taken from reference TRBV7-9 and TRBJ2-7, reads DTGVSQNPRHKITKRGQNVTFRCDPISEHNRLYWYRQTLGQGPEFLTYFQNEAQLEKSRLLSDRFSAERPKGSFSTLEIQRTEQGDSAMYLCASSVRGAESSYEQYFGPGTRLTVT.

Remarks on this clonotype: With a much larger clone just one base away, this may be a read error. It is likely a read error, because the conserved phenylalanine at the end of the CDR3 is missing. In DNA, the CDR3 is TGTGCCAGCAGCCAAGATCTAGCAGGGAAGACGGATGGCTACACCCTC. Translation gives CASSQDLAGKTDGYTL. The J gene is TRBJ1-2, the V gene TRBV14; perhaps TRBD1 as D (5 bases). CDR1 and CDR2 (germline): SGHDN, FVKESK. The CDR3 sequence is 16 residues long. Trimming shortened V by 0 bases and J by 6 bases, and 17 bases separated the two germline ends.

This clonotype was seen ten or more times. The J gene is TRBJ2-7, the V gene TRBV6-1; possible D gene TRBD2, 6 bases. Trimming took 7 bases from V and 0 from J, leaving 10 bases between them. CDR1 MNHNS and CDR2 SASEGT come from the germline V gene. This CDR3 is 13 amino acids long. The CDR3: CASTGGNSYEQYF. DNA for the CDR3: TGTGCCAGCACGGGCGGGAACTCCTACGAGCAGTACTTC.

This clonotype appeared many times. This chain uses TRBV29-1 with TRBJ2-7; 7 bases line up with TRBD2. The V and J ends lost 1 base and 3 bases, in that order; junction bases with no gene match: 3. Germline V gives CDR1 SQVTM, CDR2 ANQGSEA. The length of the CDR3 is 13 residues. The DNA of the CDR3 is TGCAGCGTTGAAGGGGCTAGCGGCTACGAGCAGTACTTC. Protein: CSVEGASGYEQYF.